This T cell receptor beta chain was recovered during a study of T-cell memory formation after mild COVID-19. Study conclusions and caveats: Mainly in CM and EM were contracting CD4+ clones; CD8+ were in EMRA. A subset of responding clones appeared in pre-infection memory, suggesting cross-reactive memory joined.

As concerns this clonotype: Its antigen remains unidentified.

TCRalpha and TCRbeta libraries used 5'RACE with constant-segment primers and UMIs. TCRdb reanalysed the 5' RACE reads using MiXCR and keeps one entry per CDR3 protein. The sample shows around 130,000 distinct CDR3 sequences, more than 15% of them seen only once. The CDR3 loop spans 15 amino acids. Germline V lookup: CDR1 LNHNV, CDR2 YYDKDF (reference sequence). V lost 5 bases and J lost 1, with 12 bases in between. The sequenced material came from PBMCs or a T cell subset sorted from them (not recorded which). V and J are TRBV15 and TRBJ1-5; D is possibly TRBD1 (5 bases). The source of this sequence is an adult woman who had mild COVID-19 (a few samples of this study predate the infection). Cell type and time point are not known. The CDR3 nucleotides read TGTGCCACCAGCGATATGGGACGAAGCAATCAGCCCCAGCATTTT. Its protein product is CATSDMGRSNQPQHF.